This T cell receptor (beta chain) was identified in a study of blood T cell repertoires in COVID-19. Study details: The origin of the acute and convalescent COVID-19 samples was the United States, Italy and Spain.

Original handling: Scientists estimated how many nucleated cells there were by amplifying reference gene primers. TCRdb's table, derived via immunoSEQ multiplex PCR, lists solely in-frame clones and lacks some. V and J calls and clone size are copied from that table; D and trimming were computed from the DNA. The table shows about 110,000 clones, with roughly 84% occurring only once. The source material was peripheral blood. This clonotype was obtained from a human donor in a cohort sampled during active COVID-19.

CDR3 in DNA: TGTGCCAGCAGTCCCTACTACAGGGTACGATTGGAGACCCAGTACTTC. Protein: CASSPYYRVRLETQYF. This sequence joins TRBV6-2 or TRBV6-3 and TRBJ2-5; tentatively, D is TRBD1 (6 bases). CDR1 MNHEY and CDR2 SVGEGT come from the germline V gene. CDR3 length: 16 amino acids. With 5 bases removed from V and 5 bases from J, the gap between germline ends came to 21 bases.